One and the same sample provided the 30 T cell receptor beta chains below, sequenced in a study of shared clonotypes between healthy human individuals. Generated by immunoSEQ multiplex PCR, the TCRdb table keeps only in-frame clones and is missing some. The sample carries roughly 500,000 clones, about 95% recorded once. The sequenced sample was naive CD4+ T cells sorted from blood. The subset denotes: CD45RA+ positively selected. These receptors were obtained from a woman in her 30s in good health.

The J gene is TRBJ2-3, the V gene TRBV6-1, with D tentatively TRBD1 (6 bases). The CDR3 sequence is 15 residues long. V lost 4 bases, J lost 2 bases, and 13 bases lay in between. Looked up from germline, CDR1 is MNHNS and CDR2 is SASEGT. CDR3 in amino acids: CASSVSTGHTDTQYF. The CDR3, as DNA: TGTGCCAGCAGTGTTTCGACAGGACACACAGATACGCAGTATTTT.

As for this clone: Different DNA sequences within this sample yield the same CDR3. The chain joins TRBV7-9 to TRBJ2-3; 8 nucleotides agree with TRBD2. Trimming cost V 1 base and J 2 bases; bases outside gene matches: 2. Germline lookup yields CDR1 SEHNR and CDR2 FQNEAQ (reference sequence). The CDR3 sequence is 15 residues long. The CDR3 reads CASSLDGRATDTQYF. The CDR3 bases are TGTGCCAGCAGCTTAGACGGGAGGGCCACAGATACGCAGTATTTT.

The chain recombines TRBV15 with TRBJ2-5, with unresolved D. The end of the DNA is better explained by TRBJ2-7, so the J call may be wrong. This CDR3 has 14 residues. CDR1 is LNHNV and CDR2 is YYDKDF in the germline V gene (reference sequence). CDR3 nucleotide sequence: TGTGCCACCAGCAGAGTCGGACCGTTCTACGAGCAGTACTTC. This codes for CATSRVGPFYEQYF.

The chain's CDR3 is CASSRASAGLNEQFF. Written as DNA, the CDR3 is TGTGCCAGCTCGAGGGCCTCAGCGGGATTGAATGAGCAGTTCTTC. This chain uses TRBV28 with TRBJ2-1, with 7 bases fitting TRBD2. CDR1 and CDR2 (germline): MDHEN, SYDVKM. The ends lost 8 bases at V and 7 bases at J; junction bases unmatched: 14. The CDR3 sequence is 15 residues long.

V is TRBV28 and J is TRBJ2-1; D is undetermined. This CDR3 spans 11 amino acids. The ends were cut back, 8 bases at V and 0 bases at J, with 2 bases in the middle. Germline V gene data show CDR1 as MDHEN and CDR2 as SYDVKM. CDR3 sequence: CASCSYNEQFF. CDR3 sequence (DNA): TGTGCCAGCTGCTCCTACAATGAGCAGTTCTTC.

The chain couples TRBV11-2 to TRBJ2-7, with 9 positions matching TRBD2. CDR1 and CDR2 from the germline V gene are SGHAT and FQNNGV. This CDR3 has 17 residues. The ends lost 2 bases at V and 2 bases at J; junction bases unmatched: 10. CDR3 loop: CASSLTASGDRTYEQYF. CDR3 nucleotides: TGTGCCAGCAGCTTAACGGCTAGCGGGGACCGCACCTACGAGCAGTACTTC.

The V call is TRBV7-2, the J call TRBJ2-6; 7 nucleotides line up with TRBD1. The trim removed 5 bases at V and 0 bases at J, leaving 4 bases unmatched. CDR1 is SGHTA, CDR2 FQGNSA, per germline. The length of the CDR3 is 16 residues. In DNA, the CDR3 is TGTGCCAGCAGCAGGGACAGTACCTCTGGGGCCAACGTCCTGACTTTC. It yields the protein CASSRDSTSGANVLTF.

The chain has TRBV7-9 and TRBJ1-1, with unresolved D. The germline V and J ends were trimmed by 0 bases and 1 base, with 3 bases remaining between them. Per the germline V gene, CDR1 is SEHNR and CDR2 is FQNEAQ (reference sequence). This CDR3 comprises 13 residues. CDR3 sequence reads: CASSLARNTEAFF. The DNA for the CDR3 is TGTGCCAGCAGCTTAGCCAGGAACACTGAAGCTTTCTTT.

As to this clone: Germline and junction disagree at one end, which may indicate a read error. The rearrangement links TRBV11-3 to TRBJ2-7; weak D call: TRBD2 (6 bases). The CDR3 consists of 13 residues. Germline loops: CDR1 SGHNT, CDR2 YENEEA. The CDR3 reads CASSSNPTRKGRF. DNA for the CDR3: TGTGCCAGCAGCTCAAACCCGACTAGGAAGGGTCGGTTC.

CDR3 nucleotides: TGTGCCAGCAGTTCCCTAGGCGGGGGCGCCGATGGCTACACCTTC. Residues: CASSSLGGGADGYTF. This sequence joins TRBV6-4 and TRBJ1-2, with D possibly matching TRBD1 (6 bases). The length of the CDR3 is 15 residues. Germline values: CDR1 MRHNA, CDR2 SNTAGT. V was cut by 5 bases and J by 6 bases, with 19 bases left in between.

The chain links TRBV28 to TRBJ2-7, with 8 bases aligning to TRBD1. CDR1 and CDR2 (germline): MDHEN, SYDVKM. J lost 4 bases, V lost 6 bases, and 8 bases had no gene match. The CDR3 runs 14 residues. The CDR3, as DNA: TGTGCCAGCAGCTACGACAGGGGTGGGTACGAGCAGTACTTC. Protein: CASSYDRGGYEQYF.

V is TRBV7-9 and J is TRBJ2-7; 8 positions agree with TRBD1. Losses at the gene ends were 5 bases for V and 3 bases for J; bases not matched to a gene: 9. This CDR3 is built from 15 residues. Per the germline V gene, CDR1 is SEHNR and CDR2 is FQNEAQ (reference sequence). The CDR3 is CASSQGRTGHYEQYF. CDR3 sequence (DNA): TGTGCCAGCAGCCAGGGGAGGACAGGGCACTACGAGCAGTACTTC. Full variable domain (outside the CDR3, taken from reference TRBV7-9 and TRBJ2-7): DTGVSQNPRHKITKRGQNVTFRCDPISEHNRLYWYRQTLGQGPEFLTYFQNEAQLEKSRLLSDRFSAERPKGSFSTLEIQRTEQGDSAMYLCASSQGRTGHYEQYFGPGTRLTVT.

The chain is built from TRBV2 and TRBJ2-7; D is unresolved. Trimming left V 3 bases short and J 0 bases short, with 6 bases between. In germline, CDR1 is SNHLY, CDR2 FYNNEI. This CDR3 region has 13 residues. CDR3 nucleotides: TGTGCCAGCAGTGACAGGCGCTCCTACGAGCAGTACTTC. Protein: CASSDRRSYEQYF.

The chain is built from TRBV30 and TRBJ1-2; D is undetermined. Germline V gene lookup returns CDR1 GTSNPN and CDR2 SVGIG (reference sequence). The ends were cut back, 5 bases at V and 4 bases at J, with 14 bases in the middle. This CDR3 comprises 13 residues. CDR3 sequence reads: CAWQPLTVYGYTF. The CDR3 nucleotides read TGTGCCTGGCAGCCCCTGACGGTCTATGGCTACACCTTC.

V is TRBV5-6 and J is TRBJ2-7, with 9 bases that match TRBD1. The CDR3 extends over 15 amino acids. The junction had 3 bases not matched to a gene; V was cut back by 1 base and J by 1 base. Germline CDR1 SGHDT, CDR2 YYEEEE. The CDR3 sequence: CASSLSGTGSYEQYF. The CDR3 coding sequence is TGTGCCAGCAGCTTGAGCGGGACAGGGTCCTACGAGCAGTACTTC. Filled out from reference TRBV5-6 and TRBJ2-7, the complete variable domain reads DAGVTQSPTHLIKTRGQQVTLRCSPKSGHDTVSWYQQALGQGPQFIFQYYEEEERQRGNFPDRFSGHQFPNYSSELNVNALLLGDSALYLCASSLSGTGSYEQYFGPGTRLTVT.

This sequence joins TRBV7-2 and TRBJ2-7; 10 bases are a match to TRBD2. This CDR3 contains 15 residues. The trim removed 2 bases at V and 5 bases at J, leaving 6 bases unmatched. From germline, CDR1 is SGHTA and CDR2 FQGNSA. The CDR3 here is CASSLWTSGSDEQYF. The CDR3 bases are TGTGCCAGCAGCTTATGGACTAGCGGCTCGGACGAGCAGTACTTC.

The chain couples TRBV6-1 to TRBJ2-7, with 10 positions matching TRBD1. After removal of 1 base from V and 2 bases from J, the junction contained 2 bases not matched to a gene. Germline V lookup: CDR1 MNHNS, CDR2 SASEGT. CDR3 length: 15 amino acids. CDR3 sequence (DNA): TGTGCCAGCAGTGAAGGGGACAGGGGTCCCTACGAGCAGTACTTC. Protein sequence: CASSEGDRGPYEQYF.

The chain recombines TRBV6-5 with TRBJ1-2, with 9 nucleotides matching TRBD1. This CDR3 is built from 15 residues. The junction had 8 bases not matched to a gene; V was cut back by 7 bases and J by 2 bases. Germline lookup yields CDR1 MNHEY and CDR2 SVGAGI. The chain's CDR3 is CASTRPGTGNYGYTF. The CDR3 region has the DNA TGTGCCAGCACCCGGCCCGGGACAGGGAACTATGGCTACACCTTC.

The chain employs TRBV28 and TRBJ2-5; a weak D match, TRBD2 (5 bases). Germline V gives CDR1 MDHEN, CDR2 SYDVKM. There are 12 residues in the CDR3. The ends were cut back, 3 bases at V and 7 bases at J, with 9 bases in the middle. This chain's CDR3 is CASSFRRGTQYF. The CDR3 DNA is TGTGCCAGCAGTTTCCGTCGGGGGACCCAGTACTTC.

This chain joins TRBV11-2 and TRBJ2-1; TRBD2 aligns across 11 bases. The V segment lost 5 bases and the J segment 8 bases; nucleotides outside the gene matches: 20. Germline CDR1 reads SGHAT; CDR2 reads FQNNGV. The CDR3 is 19 residues long. As DNA, the CDR3 is TGTGCCAGCAGCCCTCCATTCGGACTAGCGGGTGGGGAGAGGGATGAGCAGTTCTTC. Its protein is CASSPPFGLAGGERDEQFF.

This clone was counted once. This chain connects TRBV14 to TRBJ1-3; D might be TRBD1 (5 bases). This CDR3 comprises 14 residues. Germline CDR1 reads SGHDN; CDR2 reads FVKESK. V dropped 4 bases and J dropped 1 base, with 8 bases sitting between them. The CDR3 coding sequence is TGTGCCAGCAGCCGTTGGGGGTCTGGAAACACCATATATTTT. It is translated as CASSRWGSGNTIYF. The whole variable domain, remainder taken from reference TRBV14 and TRBJ1-3, is EAGVTQFPSHSVIEKGQTVTLRCDPISGHDNLYWYRRVMGKEIKFLLHFVKESKQDESGMPNNRFLAERTGGTYSTLKVQPAELEDSGVYFCASSRWGSGNTIYFGEGSWLTVV.

The chain links TRBV5-1 to TRBJ1-3; TRBD1 agrees at 8 bases. J gave up 1 base and V 2 bases, and 2 bases lay outside the gene matches. Germline values: CDR1 SGHRS, CDR2 YFSETQ. The CDR3 covers 15 residues. This chain's CDR3 is CASSFQGASGNTIYF. The DNA of the CDR3 is TGCGCCAGCAGCTTTCAGGGGGCTTCTGGAAACACCATATATTTT.

The rearrangement links TRBV6-1 to TRBJ2-3; 14 nucleotides align to TRBD2. V dropped 1 base and J dropped 3; count of bases not matched to a gene: 0. Germline-derived CDR1 and CDR2 are MNHNS and SASEGT. The CDR3 is 16 amino acids. As DNA, the CDR3 is TGTGCCAGCAGTGAAGGGACTAGCGGGAGGACAGATACGCAGTATTTT. As protein: CASSEGTSGRTDTQYF.

The chain combines TRBV20-1 with TRBJ2-2; D not certain. The V end lost 5 bases, the J end lost 9 bases, and 10 bases lay between the germline ends. Germline values: CDR1 DFQATT, CDR2 SNEGSKA (reference sequence). This CDR3 comprises 11 residues. CDR3 protein: CSARRTRELFF. CDR3 DNA: TGCAGTGCTCGAAGAACCAGGGAGCTGTTTTTT.

This chain uses TRBV6-4 with TRBJ2-1; 8 nucleotides agree with TRBD2. The germline gives CDR1 MRHNA, CDR2 SNTAGT. The CDR3 contains 16 residues. J lost 5 bases, V lost 0 bases, and 6 bases had no gene match. DNA of the CDR3: TGTGCCAGCAGTGACTCGATGTATAGCGGGGACAATGAGCAGTTCTTC. This translates into CASSDSMYSGDNEQFF.

The genes are TRBV19 and TRBJ1-1; D call uncertain. V lost 1 base, J lost 1 base, and 7 bases lay in between. This CDR3 region has 14 residues. CDR1 is LNHDA and CDR2 is SQIVND in the germline V gene (reference sequence). The chain's CDR3 is CASSIVPTNTEAFF. The CDR3 DNA is TGTGCCAGTAGTATAGTCCCCACGAACACTGAAGCTTTCTTT.

V usage is TRBV6-5 and J usage is TRBJ1-5; D perhaps matches TRBD1 (6 bases). V gave up 6 bases and J gave up 9 bases, with 21 bases separating them. Germline assignment: CDR1 MNHEY and CDR2 SVGAGI. The CDR3 is 15 residues long. CDR3 protein: CASSPARQDGRPQHF. CDR3 nucleotide sequence: TGTGCCAGCAGCCCCGCCCGACAGGACGGGAGGCCCCAGCATTTT.

The chain has TRBV15 and TRBJ2-7; D is unclear. Trimming pared 1 base from V and 5 bases from J, leaving 9 bases between. Germline CDR1 LNHNV, CDR2 YYDKDF (reference sequence). The CDR3 has 13 residues. This CDR3 is CATSRGLAHEQYF. CDR3 in DNA: TGTGCCACCAGCAGAGGGTTAGCCCACGAGCAGTACTTC.

The genes are TRBV25-1 and TRBJ1-2, with TRBD1 matching over 8 bases. The V gene's germline CDR1 is MGHDK and CDR2 SYGVNS. The CDR3 extends over 14 amino acids. V lost 4 bases and J lost 6; bases outside the gene matches: 7. Here the CDR3 DNA reads TGTGCCAGCAGTGTCCAGGGGGCCGCCAATGGCTACACCTTC. Its translation: CASSVQGAANGYTF.

The chain combines TRBV18 with TRBJ1-4; weak D call: TRBD1 (6 bases). Germline-derived CDR1 and CDR2 are KGHSH and LQKENI. The CDR3 is made up of 14 amino acids. V was shortened by 6 bases and J by 6 bases, with 14 bases between the two germline ends. The CDR3 sequence: CASSSQGMHEKLFF. The CDR3 DNA reads as TGTGCCAGCTCTAGCCAGGGGATGCATGAAAAACTGTTTTTT. Full variable domain (remainder filled in from reference TRBV18 and TRBJ1-4): NAGVMQNPRHLVRRRGQEARLRCSPMKGHSHVYWYRQLPEEGLKFMVYLQKENIIDESGMPKERFSAEFPKEGPSILRIQQVVRGDSAAYFCASSSQGMHEKLFFGSGTQLSVL.